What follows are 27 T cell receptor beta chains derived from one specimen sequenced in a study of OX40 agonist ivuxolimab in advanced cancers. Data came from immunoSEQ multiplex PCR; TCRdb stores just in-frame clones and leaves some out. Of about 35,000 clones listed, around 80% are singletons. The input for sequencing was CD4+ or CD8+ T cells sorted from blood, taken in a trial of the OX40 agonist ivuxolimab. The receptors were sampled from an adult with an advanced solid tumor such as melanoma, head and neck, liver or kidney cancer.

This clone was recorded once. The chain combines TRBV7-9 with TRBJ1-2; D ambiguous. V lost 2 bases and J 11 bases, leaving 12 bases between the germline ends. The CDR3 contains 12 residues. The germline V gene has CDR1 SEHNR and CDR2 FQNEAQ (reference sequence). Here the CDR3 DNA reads TGTGCCAGCAGCTTATTTGGGGTAGGATACACCTTC. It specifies CASSLFGVGYTF.

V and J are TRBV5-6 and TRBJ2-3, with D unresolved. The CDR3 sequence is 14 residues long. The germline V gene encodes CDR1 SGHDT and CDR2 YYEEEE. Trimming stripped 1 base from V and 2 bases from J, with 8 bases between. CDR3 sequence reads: CASSLTSYTDTQYF. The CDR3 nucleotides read TGTGCCAGCAGCTTGACAAGTTACACAGATACGCAGTATTTT. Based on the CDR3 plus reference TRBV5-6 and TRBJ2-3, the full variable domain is DAGVTQSPTHLIKTRGQQVTLRCSPKSGHDTVSWYQQALGQGPQFIFQYYEEEERQRGNFPDRFSGHQFPNYSSELNVNALLLGDSALYLCASSLTSYTDTQYFGPGTRLTVL.

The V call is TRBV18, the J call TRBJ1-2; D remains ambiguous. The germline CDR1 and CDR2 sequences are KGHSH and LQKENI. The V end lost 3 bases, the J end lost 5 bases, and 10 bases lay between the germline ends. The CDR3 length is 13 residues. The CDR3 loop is CASSPIGSYGYTF. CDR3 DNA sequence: TGTGCCAGCTCACCGATAGGGTCGTATGGCTACACCTTC.

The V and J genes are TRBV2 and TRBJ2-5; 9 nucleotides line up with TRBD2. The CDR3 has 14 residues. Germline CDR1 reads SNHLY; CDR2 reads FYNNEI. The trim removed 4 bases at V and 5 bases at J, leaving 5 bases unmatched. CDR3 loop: CASSVGGGDETQYF. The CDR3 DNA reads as TGTGCCAGCAGTGTGGGCGGGGGGGACGAGACCCAGTACTTC.

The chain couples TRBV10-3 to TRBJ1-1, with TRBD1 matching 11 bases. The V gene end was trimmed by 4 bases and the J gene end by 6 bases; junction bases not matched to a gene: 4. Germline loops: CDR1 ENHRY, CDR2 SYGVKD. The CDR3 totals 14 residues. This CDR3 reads CAISAGTGGSEAFF. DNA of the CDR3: TGTGCCATCAGTGCCGGGACAGGGGGGTCTGAAGCTTTCTTT.

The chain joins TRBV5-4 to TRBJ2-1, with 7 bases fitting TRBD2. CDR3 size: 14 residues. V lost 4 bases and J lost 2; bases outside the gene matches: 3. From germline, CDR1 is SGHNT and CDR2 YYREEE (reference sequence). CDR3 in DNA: TGTGCCAGCAGCCGGAGCGGGACCTACAATGAGCAGTTCTTC. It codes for CASSRSGTYNEQFF.

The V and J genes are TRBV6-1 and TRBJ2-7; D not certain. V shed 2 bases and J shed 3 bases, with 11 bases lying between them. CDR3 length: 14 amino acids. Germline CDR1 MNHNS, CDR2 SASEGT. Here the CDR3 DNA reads TGTGCCAGCAGTGAATTGGCCAGATTCTACGAGCAGTACGTC. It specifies CASSELARFYEQYV.

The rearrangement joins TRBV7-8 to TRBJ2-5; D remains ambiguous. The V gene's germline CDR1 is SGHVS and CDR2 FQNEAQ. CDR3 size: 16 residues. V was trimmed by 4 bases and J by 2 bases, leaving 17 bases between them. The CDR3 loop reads CASSSYRAHLQETQYF. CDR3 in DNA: TGTGCCAGCAGCTCCTACCGGGCACACTTACAAGAGACCCAGTACTTC.

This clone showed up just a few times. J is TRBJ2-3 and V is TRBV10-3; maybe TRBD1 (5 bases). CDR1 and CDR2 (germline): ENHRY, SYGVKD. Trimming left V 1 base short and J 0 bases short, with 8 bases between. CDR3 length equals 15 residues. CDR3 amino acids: CAISEYRTSTDTQYF. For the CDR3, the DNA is TGTGCCATCAGTGAGTACAGGACCAGCACAGATACGCAGTATTTT.

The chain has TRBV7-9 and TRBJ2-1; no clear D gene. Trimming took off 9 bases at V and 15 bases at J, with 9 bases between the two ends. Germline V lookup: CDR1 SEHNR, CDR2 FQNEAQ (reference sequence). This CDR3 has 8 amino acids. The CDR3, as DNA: TGTGCCAGTAACAATGCGTTCTTC. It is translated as CASNNAFF.

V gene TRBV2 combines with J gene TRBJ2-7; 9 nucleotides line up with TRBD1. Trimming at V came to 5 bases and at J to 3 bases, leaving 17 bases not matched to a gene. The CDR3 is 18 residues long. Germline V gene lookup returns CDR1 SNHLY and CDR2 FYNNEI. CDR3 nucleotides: TGTGCCAGCAGTTACCCGGGACAGGGACCACCTTCTTACTACGAGCAGTACTTC. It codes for CASSYPGQGPPSYYEQYF. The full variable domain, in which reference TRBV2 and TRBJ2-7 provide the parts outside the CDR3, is EPEVTQTPSHQVTQMGQEVILRCVPISNHLYFYWYRQILGQKVEFLVSFYNNEISEKSEIFDDQFSVERPDGSNFTLKIRSTKLEDSAMYFCASSYPGQGPPSYYEQYFGPGTRLTVT.

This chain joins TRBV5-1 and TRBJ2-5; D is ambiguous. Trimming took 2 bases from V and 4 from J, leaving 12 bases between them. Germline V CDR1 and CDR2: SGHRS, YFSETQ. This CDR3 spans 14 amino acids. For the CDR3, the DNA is TGCGCCAGCAGCTTTCGGGCTAGTCGAGAGACCCAGTACTTC. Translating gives CASSFRASRETQYF.

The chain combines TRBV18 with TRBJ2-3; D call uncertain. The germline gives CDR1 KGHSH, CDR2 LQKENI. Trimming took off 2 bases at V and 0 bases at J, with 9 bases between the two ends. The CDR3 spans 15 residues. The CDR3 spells CASSPSGGSTDTQYF. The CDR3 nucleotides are TGTGCCAGCTCACCATCTGGCGGTAGCACAGATACGCAGTATTTT.

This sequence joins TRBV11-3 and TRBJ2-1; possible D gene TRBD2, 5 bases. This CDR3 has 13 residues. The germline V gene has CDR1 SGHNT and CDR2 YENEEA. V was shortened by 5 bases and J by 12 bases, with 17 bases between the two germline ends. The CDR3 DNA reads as TGTGCCAGCAGCCAAACTAGTTTGACGATGCAGTTCTTC. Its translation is CASSQTSLTMQFF.

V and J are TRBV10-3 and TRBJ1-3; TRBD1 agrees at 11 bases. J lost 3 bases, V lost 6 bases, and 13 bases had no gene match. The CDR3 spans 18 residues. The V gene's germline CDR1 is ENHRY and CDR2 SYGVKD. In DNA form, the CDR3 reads TGTGCCATCAGACTACCGCACGGACAGGGGGCGATTGGAAACACCATATATTTT. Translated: CAIRLPHGQGAIGNTIYF.

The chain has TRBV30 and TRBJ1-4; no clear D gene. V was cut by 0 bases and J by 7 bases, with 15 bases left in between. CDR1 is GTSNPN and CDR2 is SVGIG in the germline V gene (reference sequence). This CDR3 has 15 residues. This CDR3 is CAWSVPVLSSEKLFF. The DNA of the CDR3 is TGTGCCTGGAGTGTACCCGTACTATCTAGTGAAAAACTGTTTTTT.

The CDR3 sequence is CASSLGQTGGNSPLHF. Written as DNA, the CDR3 is TGTGCCAGCAGCTTAGGCCAGACAGGGGGAAATTCACCCCTCCACTTT. This rearrangement joins TRBV7-9 to TRBJ1-6, with TRBD1 matching 9 bases. The V gene end was trimmed by 1 base and the J gene end by 7 bases; junction bases not matched to a gene: 5. The length of the CDR3 is 16 residues. Germline CDR1 reads SEHNR; CDR2 reads FQNEAQ (reference sequence).

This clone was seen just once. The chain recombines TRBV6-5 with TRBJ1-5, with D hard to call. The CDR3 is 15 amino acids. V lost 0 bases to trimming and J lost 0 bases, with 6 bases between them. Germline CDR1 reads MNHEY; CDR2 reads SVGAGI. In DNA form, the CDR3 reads TGTGCCAGCAGTTACTCGATAATTAGCAATCAGCCCCAGCATTTT. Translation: CASSYSIISNQPQHF.

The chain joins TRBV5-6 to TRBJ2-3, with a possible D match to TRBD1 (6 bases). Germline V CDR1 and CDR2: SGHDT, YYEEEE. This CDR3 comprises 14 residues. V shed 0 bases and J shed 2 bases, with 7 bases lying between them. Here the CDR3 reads CASSLGGHTDTQYF. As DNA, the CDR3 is TGTGCCAGCAGCTTGGGGGGGCACACAGATACGCAGTATTTT.

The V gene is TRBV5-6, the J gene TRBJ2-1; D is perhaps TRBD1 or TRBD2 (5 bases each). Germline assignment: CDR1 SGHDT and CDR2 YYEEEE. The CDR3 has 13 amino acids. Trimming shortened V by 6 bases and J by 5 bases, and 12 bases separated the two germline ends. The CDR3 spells CASIRGPDNEQFF. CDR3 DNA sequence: TGTGCCAGCATCCGGGGACCAGACAATGAGCAGTTCTTC. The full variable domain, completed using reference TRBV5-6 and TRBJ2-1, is DAGVTQSPTHLIKTRGQQVTLRCSPKSGHDTVSWYQQALGQGPQFIFQYYEEEERQRGNFPDRFSGHQFPNYSSELNVNALLLGDSALYLCASIRGPDNEQFFGPGTRLTVL.

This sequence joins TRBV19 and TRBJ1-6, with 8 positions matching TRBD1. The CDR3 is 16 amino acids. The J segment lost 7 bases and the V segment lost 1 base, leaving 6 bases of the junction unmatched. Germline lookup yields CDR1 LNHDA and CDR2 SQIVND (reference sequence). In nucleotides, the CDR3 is TGTGCCAGTAGTATAGCCCAGGGGGCAAGGAATTCACCCCTCCACTTT. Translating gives CASSIAQGARNSPLHF. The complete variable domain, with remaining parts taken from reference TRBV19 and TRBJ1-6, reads DGGITQSPKYLFRKEGQNVTLSCEQNLNHDAMYWYRQDPGQGLRLIYYSQIVNDFQKGDIAEGYSVSREKKESFPLTVTSAQKNPTAFYLCASSIAQGARNSPLHFGNGTRLTVT.

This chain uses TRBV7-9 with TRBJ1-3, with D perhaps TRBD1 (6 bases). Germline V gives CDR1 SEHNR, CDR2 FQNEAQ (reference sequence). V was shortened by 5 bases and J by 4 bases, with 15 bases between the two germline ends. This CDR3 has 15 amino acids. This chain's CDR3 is CASSPRGVSGNTIYF. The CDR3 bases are TGTGCCAGCAGCCCCAGGGGAGTCTCAGGAAACACCATATATTTT. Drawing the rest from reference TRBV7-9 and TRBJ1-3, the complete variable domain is DTGVSQNPRHKITKRGQNVTFRCDPISEHNRLYWYRQTLGQGPEFLTYFQNEAQLEKSRLLSDRFSAERPKGSFSTLEIQRTEQGDSAMYLCASSPRGVSGNTIYFGEGSWLTVV.

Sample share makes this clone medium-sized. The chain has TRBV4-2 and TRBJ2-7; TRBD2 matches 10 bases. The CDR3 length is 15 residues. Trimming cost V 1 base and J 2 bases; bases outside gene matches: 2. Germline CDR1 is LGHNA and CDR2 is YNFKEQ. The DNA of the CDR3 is TGTGCCAGCAGCCAAGGGAGCGGGGGGGCCTACGAGCAGTACTTC. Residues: CASSQGSGGAYEQYF.

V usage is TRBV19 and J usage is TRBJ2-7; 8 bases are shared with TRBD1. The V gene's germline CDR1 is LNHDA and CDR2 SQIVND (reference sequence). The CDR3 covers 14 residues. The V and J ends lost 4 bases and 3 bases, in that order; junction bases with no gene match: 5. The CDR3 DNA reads TGTGCCAGTAGTAGGGACAGGAGTAGCTACGAGCAGTACTTC. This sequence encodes CASSRDRSSYEQYF. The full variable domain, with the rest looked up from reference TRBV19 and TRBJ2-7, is DGGITQSPKYLFRKEGQNVTLSCEQNLNHDAMYWYRQDPGQGLRLIYYSQIVNDFQKGDIAEGYSVSREKKESFPLTVTSAQKNPTAFYLCASSRDRSSYEQYFGPGTRLTVT.

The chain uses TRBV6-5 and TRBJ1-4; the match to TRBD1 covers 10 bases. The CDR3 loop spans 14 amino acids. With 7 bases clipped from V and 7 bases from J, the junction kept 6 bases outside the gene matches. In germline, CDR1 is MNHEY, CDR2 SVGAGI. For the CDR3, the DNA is TGTGCCAGCAAACTGGGACAGGGGAGTGAAAAACTGTTTTTT. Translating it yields CASKLGQGSEKLFF.

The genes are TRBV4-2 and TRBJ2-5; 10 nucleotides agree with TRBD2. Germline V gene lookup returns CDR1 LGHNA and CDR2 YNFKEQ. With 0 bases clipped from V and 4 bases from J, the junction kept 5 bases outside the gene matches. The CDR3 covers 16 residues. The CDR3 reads CASSQEQRGGGETQYF. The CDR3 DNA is TGTGCCAGCAGCCAAGAGCAGCGGGGGGGCGGAGAGACCCAGTACTTC.

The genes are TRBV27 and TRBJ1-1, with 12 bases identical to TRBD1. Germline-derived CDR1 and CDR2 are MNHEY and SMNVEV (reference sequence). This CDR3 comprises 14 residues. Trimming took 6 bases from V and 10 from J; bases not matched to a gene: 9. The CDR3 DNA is TGTGCCAGCAGACCCCGGGACAGGGGGCTGGGAGCTTTCTTT. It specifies CASRPRDRGLGAFF.